This TCR beta chain was captured by sequencing in a study of blood T cell repertoires in COVID-19. At the level of the study: There were acute and convalescent COVID-19 samples, and they came from the United States, Italy and Spain. T cells, B-cell-depleted T cells, or PBMCs supplied cDNA or gDNA.

Original processing notes: It was from reference gene primer amplification that nucleated cell counts were estimated. Assay used: immunoSEQ multiplex PCR; TCRdb lists only in-frame clones, some missing. For V, J and clone size, that table is used; D and trimming come from the DNA. This table has under 150,000 clones, roughly 84% appearing once. This CDR3 has 18 amino acids. CDR1 and CDR2 from the germline V gene are SGHNT and YENEEA. The V gene end was trimmed by 0 bases and the J gene end by 1 base; junction bases not matched to a gene: 7. The rearrangement uses TRBV11-3 and TRBJ2-2; 8 nucleotides align to TRBD2. Material for sequencing was peripheral blood. This receptor was obtained from a man aged 60 to 75 with acute or convalescent COVID-19. DNA of the CDR3: TGTGCCAGCAGCTTAGACGGTAGCGGGGATTGGAACACCGGGGAGCTGTTTTTT. Translation gives CASSLDGSGDWNTGELFF.